This entry lists 26 T cell receptor beta chains sequenced from one sample in a study of blood T cell repertoires in COVID-19. Only in-frame clones appear in the TCRdb table, and some are missing; sequencing was by immunoSEQ multiplex PCR. This sample carries 50,000 to 65,000 clones, roughly 90% of them seen once, and the ten largest clones take around 3.7%. The sequenced sample consisted of peripheral blood. All receptors come from a human donor in a cohort sampled during active COVID-19.

The V call is TRBV25-1, the J call TRBJ2-3, with 11 bases that match TRBD2. CDR3 length: 16 amino acids. From germline, CDR1 is MGHDK and CDR2 SYGVNS. V lost 1 base, J lost 6 bases, and 6 bases stayed unmatched. CDR3 sequence reads: CASSEFAASGRDTQYF. The CDR3 DNA reads as TGTGCCAGCAGTGAATTCGCGGCTAGCGGGAGGGATACGCAGTATTTT.

This sequence joins TRBV27 and TRBJ2-7; 7 bases map to TRBD1. This CDR3 contains 13 residues. Germline V lookup: CDR1 MNHEY, CDR2 SMNVEV (reference sequence). The V and J ends lost 0 bases and 8 bases, in that order; junction bases with no gene match: 4. CDR3 sequence reads: CASSLSTGSKQYF. CDR3 DNA: TGTGCCAGCAGTTTATCGACAGGGTCAAAGCAGTACTTC.

The rearrangement joins TRBV19 to TRBJ2-1, with 12 positions matching TRBD1. The V segment lost 5 bases and the J segment 9 bases; nucleotides outside the gene matches: 8. Per the germline V gene, CDR1 is LNHDA and CDR2 is SQIVND (reference sequence). The CDR3 spans 15 residues. DNA of the CDR3: TGTGCCAGTAGTCTCGGGACAGGGGGCCGAGGTGAGCAGTTCTTC. Protein: CASSLGTGGRGEQFF. The full variable domain, with the rest looked up from reference TRBV19 and TRBJ2-1, is DGGITQSPKYLFRKEGQNVTLSCEQNLNHDAMYWYRQDPGQGLRLIYYSQIVNDFQKGDIAEGYSVSREKKESFPLTVTSAQKNPTAFYLCASSLGTGGRGEQFFGPGTRLTVL.

The J gene is TRBJ1-2, the V gene TRBV6-5; TRBD1 agrees at 7 bases. The germline V gene has CDR1 MNHEY and CDR2 SVGAGI. The ends lost 0 bases at V and 5 bases at J; junction bases unmatched: 9. This CDR3 comprises 16 residues. The CDR3, as DNA: TGTGCCAGCAGTTACTCGGGACAGACCCTGTGGTATGGCTACACCTTC. It codes for CASSYSGQTLWYGYTF.

This chain joins TRBV25-1 and TRBJ1-1; D possibly corresponds to TRBD1 (6 bases). Germline V CDR1 and CDR2: MGHDK, SYGVNS. The ends were cut back, 6 bases at V and 4 bases at J, with 12 bases in the middle. The CDR3 runs 13 residues. The CDR3 DNA reads TGTGCCAGCAGGAGGGGGAGCGGCACTGAAGCTTTCTTT. Translating gives CASRRGSGTEAFF.

The CDR3 DNA reads TGCGCCAGCAGTGAGAAGGGGATCTCTGAAGCTTTCTTT. It encodes CASSEKGISEAFF. The genes are TRBV10-1 and TRBJ1-1; possibly TRBD1 for D (5 bases). Trimming pared 2 bases from V and 6 bases from J, leaving 10 bases between. The germline gives CDR1 WNHNN, CDR2 SYGVQD (reference sequence). This CDR3 spans 13 amino acids.

J is TRBJ1-4 and V is TRBV5-6, with D tentatively TRBD1 (6 bases). The germline CDR1 and CDR2 sequences are SGHDT and YYEEEE. This CDR3 has 15 amino acids. With 0 bases removed from V and 0 bases from J, the gap between germline ends came to 6 bases. The CDR3 reads CASSLEGATNEKLFF. As DNA, the CDR3 is TGTGCCAGCAGCTTGGAGGGGGCAACTAATGAAAAACTGTTTTTT. The full variable domain, completed using reference TRBV5-6 and TRBJ1-4, is DAGVTQSPTHLIKTRGQQVTLRCSPKSGHDTVSWYQQALGQGPQFIFQYYEEEERQRGNFPDRFSGHQFPNYSSELNVNALLLGDSALYLCASSLEGATNEKLFFGSGTQLSVL.

The CDR3 DNA reads as TGTGCCAGCAGCGTATCGGGACTAGCGTCCCATGAGCAGTTCTTC. Its protein product is CASSVSGLASHEQFF. The chain joins TRBV9 to TRBJ2-1, with TRBD2 matching 10 bases. Per germline, CDR1 SGDLS and CDR2 YYNGEE. This CDR3 contains 15 residues. Germline trimming cut 1 base from V and 8 bases from J; bases unmatched to any gene: 6.

This clone was observed a handful of times. The chain employs TRBV4-2 and TRBJ1-5; D is ambiguous. V was shortened by 0 bases and J by 3 bases, with 6 bases between the two germline ends. The germline V gene encodes CDR1 LGHNA and CDR2 YNFKEQ. CDR3 length equals 14 residues. The CDR3 DNA follows: TGTGCCAGCAGCCAAGAGTCTTTCAATCAGCCCCAGCATTTT. Its protein is CASSQESFNQPQHF.

The table lists this clone with a count of one. The V call is TRBV6-5, the J call TRBJ2-7, with 9 bases fitting TRBD2. CDR3 size: 14 residues. Germline CDR1 and CDR2: MNHEY and SVGAGI. V was pared by 6 bases and J by 7 bases, with 10 bases of the junction left unmatched. The CDR3 nucleotides read TGTGCCAGCAGATGGCGGGAGGGCCGGGGAGAGCAGTACTTC. Translated: CASRWREGRGEQYF.

The rearrangement links TRBV30 to TRBJ1-6; D possibly corresponds to TRBD1 (6 bases). The CDR3 is 12 residues long. Germline values: CDR1 GTSNPN, CDR2 SVGIG (reference sequence). V was pared by 7 bases and J by 11 bases, with 15 bases between. CDR3 sequence: CAYGTQNPPLHF. CDR3 nucleotides: TGTGCCTACGGGACACAAAATCCACCCCTCCACTTT.

The chain is built from TRBV29-1 and TRBJ1-1, with D maybe TRBD1 (5 bases). The CDR3 extends over 13 amino acids. Trimming shortened V by 2 bases and J by 3 bases, and 10 bases separated the two germline ends. Per germline, CDR1 SQVTM and CDR2 ANQGSEA. The CDR3 spells CSVESDIDTEAFF. The DNA of the CDR3 is TGCAGCGTTGAATCGGACATCGACACTGAAGCTTTCTTT.

The rearrangement uses TRBV30 and TRBJ2-3; 7 positions match TRBD1. Germline V gene sequence: CDR1 GTSNPN, CDR2 SVGIG (reference sequence). V lost 1 base to trimming and J lost 4 bases; unmatched junction nucleotides: 5. The CDR3 consists of 14 residues. CDR3 DNA: TGTGCCTGGAGTGAGTTAGGGGGCCCAGATACGCAGTATTTT. This codes for CAWSELGGPDTQYF.

This chain joins TRBV5-4 and TRBJ2-7, with 7 bases identical to TRBD1. Germline V CDR1 and CDR2: SGHNT, YYREEE (reference sequence). V gave up 3 bases and J gave up 0 bases; unmatched junction bases: 3. CDR3 size: 14 residues. CDR3 sequence: CASSSRDSSYEQYF. CDR3 sequence (DNA): TGTGCCAGCAGCTCGAGGGACAGCTCCTACGAGCAGTACTTC.

The chain joins TRBV21-1 to TRBJ2-7; the table's D call of TRBD1 was not tested on the DNA. TRBV21-1 counts as a pseudogene. The CDR3 contains 16 residues. The CDR3 DNA is TGTGCCAGCAGCAAAGGGGACAGGCTTACGCACTACGAGCAGTACTTC. Encoded protein: CASSKGDRLTHYEQYF.

In DNA, the CDR3 is TGTGCCAGCAACCTACAGGCCCACATGAACACTGAAGCTTTCTTT. Residues: CASNLQAHMNTEAFF. The V and J genes are TRBV6-5 and TRBJ1-1; D is possibly TRBD1 (5 bases). CDR1 and CDR2 (germline): MNHEY, SVGAGI. The CDR3 is 15 residues long. Trimming cost V 7 bases and J 0 bases, with 15 bases left between them.

CDR3 amino acids: CASSFGLEGYEQYF. CDR3 DNA: TGTGCCAGCAGCTTCGGACTAGAAGGTTACGAGCAGTACTTC. The chain is built from TRBV11-1 and TRBJ2-7; 7 bases are shared with TRBD2. Germline lookup yields CDR1 SGHAT and CDR2 FQDESV (reference sequence). The CDR3 loop spans 14 amino acids. Unmatched junction bases numbered 6, after V lost 3 bases and J lost 4 bases.

J is TRBJ2-1 and V is TRBV6-5; possibly TRBD2 for D (5 bases). Trimming took off 8 bases at V and 5 bases at J, with 19 bases between the two ends. Germline lookup yields CDR1 MNHEY and CDR2 SVGAGI. The CDR3 extends over 15 amino acids. The DNA for the CDR3 is TGTGCCAGCCGAGGTCCGAGCGGTGTCCACAATGAGCAGTTCTTC. Translation: CASRGPSGVHNEQFF.

V gene TRBV19 combines with J gene TRBJ2-7; D is possibly TRBD2 (6 bases). Trimming shortened V by 5 bases and J by 5 bases, and 13 bases separated the two germline ends. Germline loops: CDR1 LNHDA, CDR2 SQIVND (reference sequence). The CDR3 runs to 13 residues. The CDR3 protein is CASSWRAKDEQYF. For the CDR3, the DNA is TGTGCCAGTAGTTGGAGGGCCAAGGACGAGCAGTACTTC. The whole variable domain, remainder taken from reference TRBV19 and TRBJ2-7, is DGGITQSPKYLFRKEGQNVTLSCEQNLNHDAMYWYRQDPGQGLRLIYYSQIVNDFQKGDIAEGYSVSREKKESFPLTVTSAQKNPTAFYLCASSWRAKDEQYFGPGTRLTVT.

This chain joins TRBV30 and TRBJ1-1; maybe TRBD1 (6 bases). Germline-derived CDR1 and CDR2 are GTSNPN and SVGIG (reference sequence). Deletions cut 0 bases from V and 2 bases from J, with 16 bases between. The CDR3 consists of 16 residues. DNA of the CDR3: TGTGCCTGGAGTGTAAACAGGGCAGTCTTAAACACTGAAGCTTTCTTT. Translation gives CAWSVNRAVLNTEAFF. The whole variable domain, filled in from reference TRBV30 and TRBJ1-1, reads SQTIHQWPATLVQPVGSPLSLECTVEGTSNPNLYWYRQAAGRGLQLLFYSVGIGQISSEVPQNLSASRPQDRQFILSSKKLLLSDSGFYLCAWSVNRAVLNTEAFFGQGTRLTVV.

The DNA for the CDR3 is TGTGCCAGCAGTGGGCCTAGCGGGGGGGCCAGGGATGAGCAGTTCTTC. Amino acids: CASSGPSGGARDEQFF. J is TRBJ2-1 and V is TRBV27, with 12 bases aligning to TRBD2. In germline, CDR1 is MNHEY, CDR2 SMNVEV (reference sequence). This CDR3 contains 16 residues. Trimming removed 5 bases from V and 8 bases from J; junction bases left unmatched: 10.

The genes are TRBV5-6 and TRBJ2-7; 7 bases align to TRBD1. CDR3 length: 12 amino acids. Germline-derived CDR1 and CDR2 are SGHDT and YYEEEE. J lost 5 bases, V lost 4 bases, and 3 bases had no gene match. Here the CDR3 reads CASSETGNEQYF. The CDR3 DNA is TGTGCCAGCAGCGAGACAGGGAACGAGCAGTACTTC.

The V and J genes are TRBV29-1 and TRBJ2-2; 10 nucleotides match TRBD2. This CDR3 is built from 16 residues. The trim removed 3 bases at V and 3 bases at J, leaving 7 bases unmatched. Per the germline V gene, CDR1 is SQVTM and CDR2 is ANQGSEA. The CDR3 DNA follows: TGCAGCGTTGACCGACACCTAGCGGGAGACACCGGGGAGCTGTTTTTT. Translation gives CSVDRHLAGDTGELFF.

The chain recombines TRBV28 with TRBJ1-3; 9 bases align to TRBD1. CDR1 is MDHEN, CDR2 SYDVKM, per germline. The junction had 10 bases not matched to a gene; V was cut back by 6 bases and J by 1 base. The CDR3 contains 17 residues. The CDR3 DNA reads as TGTGCCAGCAGGGGAACAGGGGGCCTTCTTTCTGGAAACACCATATATTTT. This encodes CASRGTGGLLSGNTIYF.

V gene TRBV7-9 combines with J gene TRBJ1-1; D gene ambiguous. Germline V gives CDR1 SEHNR, CDR2 FQNEAQ (reference sequence). With 1 base removed from V and 7 bases from J, the gap between germline ends came to 16 bases. The CDR3 totals 15 residues. The CDR3, as DNA: TGTGCCAGCAGCTTAGTGATGGGCGCAGGCCTTGAAGCTTTCTTT. It is translated as CASSLVMGAGLEAFF.

The V call is TRBV12-5, the J call TRBJ2-7; TRBD1 is a possible D gene (6 bases). Trimming took off 8 bases at V and 2 bases at J, with 10 bases between the two ends. This CDR3 region has 12 residues. Germline loops: CDR1 LGHNT, CDR2 FRNRAP. The CDR3 loop is CASSGDTYEQYF. In nucleotides, the CDR3 is TGTGCTAGTAGTGGGGACACCTACGAGCAGTACTTC.